The entry below describes one T cell receptor (beta chain). Its antigen is unidentified. The data are from a study of T cell repertoires in cytomegalovirus infection. The study's findings and limits: The ex vivo response was dominated by HLA-C-restricted CMV-specific TCR beta clonotypes.

The CDR3 is made up of 15 amino acids. The germline V gene encodes CDR1 MDHEN and CDR2 SYDVKM. Trimming removed 2 bases at V and 6 bases at J, with 14 bases between. TCRdb reanalysed the reads using MiXCR and keeps one entry per CDR3 protein. The table lists about 360,000 distinct CDR3 sequences, around a sixth of them singletons. Sequenced: PBMCs. This chain joins TRBV28 and TRBJ2-1; D is ambiguous. The TCR was taken from a human donor in good health (CMV status not recorded). Some clones in this sample may be carry-over from other donors' samples. The CDR3 DNA reads as TGTGCCAGCAGTTTAGGTATAGGAAGGGCCAATGAGCAGTTCTTC. Encoded protein: CASSLGIGRANEQFF.